The clone carrying this T cell receptor beta chain occurred a few times. The data were obtained in a study of blood T cell repertoires in COVID-19. About the study: COVID-19 samples, acute and convalescent, were from the United States, Italy and Spain.

TCRdb keeps only in-frame clones here, not all; method: immunoSEQ multiplex PCR. The data contain over 400,000 clones, 70% to 90% of them singletons. CDR1 is MDHEN and CDR2 is SYDVKM in the germline V gene. V shed 7 bases, J shed 0 bases, and the junction held 7 bases outside the gene matches. The CDR3 covers 15 residues. The chain combines TRBV28 with TRBJ1-1, with 8 bases matching TRBD1. The clonotype was recovered from a human donor in a cohort sampled during active COVID-19. The sequencing input was peripheral blood. In nucleotides, the CDR3 is TGTGCCAGCACCGGGACAGGAGGCATGAACACTGAAGCTTTCTTT. Translation gives CASTGTGGMNTEAFF.